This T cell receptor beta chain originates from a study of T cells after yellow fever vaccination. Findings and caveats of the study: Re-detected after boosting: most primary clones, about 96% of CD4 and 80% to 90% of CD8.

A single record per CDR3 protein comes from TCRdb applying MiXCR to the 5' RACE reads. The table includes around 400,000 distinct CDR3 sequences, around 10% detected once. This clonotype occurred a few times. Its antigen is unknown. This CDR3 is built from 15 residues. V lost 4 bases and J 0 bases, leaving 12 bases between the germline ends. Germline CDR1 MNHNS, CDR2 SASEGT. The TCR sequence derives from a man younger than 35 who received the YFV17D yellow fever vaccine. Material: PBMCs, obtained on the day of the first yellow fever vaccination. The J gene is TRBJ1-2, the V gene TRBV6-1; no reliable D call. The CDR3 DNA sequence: TGTGCCAGCAGTGGGCCAGTGAGAACTAACTATGGCTACACCTTC. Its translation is CASSGPVRTNYGYTF.